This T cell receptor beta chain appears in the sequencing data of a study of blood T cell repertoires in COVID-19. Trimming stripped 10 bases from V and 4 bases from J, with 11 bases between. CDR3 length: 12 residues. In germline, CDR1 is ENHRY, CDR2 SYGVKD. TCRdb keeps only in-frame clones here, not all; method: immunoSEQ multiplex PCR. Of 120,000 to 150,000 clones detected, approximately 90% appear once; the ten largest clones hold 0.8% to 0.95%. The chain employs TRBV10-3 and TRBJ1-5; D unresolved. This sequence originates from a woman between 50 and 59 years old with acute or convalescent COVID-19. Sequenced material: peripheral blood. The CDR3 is CASGRENQPQHF. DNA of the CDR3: TGTGCCAGCGGTAGGGAGAATCAGCCCCAGCATTTT.